This T cell receptor (beta chain) originates from a study of technical replicates of blood from a handful of donors. The assay was immunoSEQ multiplex PCR, and TCRdb's table has in-frame clones only and misses some. The table shows approximately 60,000 clones, with roughly 86% occurring only once. The TCR was taken from a human donor in good health. Some clones in this sample may be carry-over from other donors' samples. Sample: PBMCs.

In nucleotides, the CDR3 is TGTGCCAGCTCTTTAGGCCTAGCGGTTTTCGACGAGCAGTACTTC. It encodes CASSLGLAVFDEQYF. This chain links TRBV6-5 with TRBJ2-7, with TRBD2 identical over 7 bases. The CDR3 extends over 15 amino acids. Trimming took 8 bases from V and 5 from J; bases not matched to a gene: 15. Germline assignment: CDR1 MNHEY and CDR2 SVGAGI.